The clone carrying this T cell receptor (beta chain) was seen more than once but under ten times. Each CDR3 protein gets one entry after TCRdb re-called the RT-PCR reads with MiXCR. This table has about 700,000 distinct CDR3 sequences, 13% to 15% appearing once. V dropped 0 bases and J dropped 7; count of bases not matched to a gene: 4. The CDR3 sequence is 15 residues long. The V gene's germline CDR1 is PRHDT and CDR2 FYEKMQ (reference sequence). The sequence was obtained from a female donor in good health, serving as a healthy control. The sequencing input was memory CD4+ T cells from blood. This chain links TRBV13 with TRBJ2-1; TRBD1 matches at 9 bases. The CDR3 here is CASSLGDRGWNEQFF. CDR3 DNA: TGTGCCAGCAGCTTAGGGGACAGGGGTTGGAATGAGCAGTTCTTC.